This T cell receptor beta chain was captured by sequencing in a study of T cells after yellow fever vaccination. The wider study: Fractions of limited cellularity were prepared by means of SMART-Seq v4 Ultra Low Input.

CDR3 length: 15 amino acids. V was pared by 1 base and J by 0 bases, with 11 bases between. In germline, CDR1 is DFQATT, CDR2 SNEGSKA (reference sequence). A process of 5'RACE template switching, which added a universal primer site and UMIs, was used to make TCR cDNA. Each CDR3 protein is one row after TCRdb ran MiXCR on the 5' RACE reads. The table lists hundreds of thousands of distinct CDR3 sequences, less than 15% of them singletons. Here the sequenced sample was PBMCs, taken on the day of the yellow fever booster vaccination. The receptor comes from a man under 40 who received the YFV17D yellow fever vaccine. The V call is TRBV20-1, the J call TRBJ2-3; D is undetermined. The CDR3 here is CSARGAGTSTDTQYF. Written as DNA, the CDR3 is TGCAGTGCTAGAGGAGCAGGAACTAGCACAGATACGCAGTATTTT.